This T cell receptor beta chain was observed in a study of blood T cell repertoires in COVID-19. Overall study context: There were acute and convalescent COVID-19 samples, and they came from the United States, Italy and Spain. From T cells, B-cell-depleted T cells, or PBMCs came the material, which was cDNA or gDNA.

This CDR3 spans 14 amino acids. Germline lookup yields CDR1 MDHEN and CDR2 SYDVKM. The germline V and J ends were trimmed by 5 bases and 7 bases, with 18 bases remaining between them. Study processing details: Quantification of nucleated cells was approximated via reference gene primer amplification. TCRdb's copy holds only in-frame clones and misses some; the assay was immunoSEQ multiplex PCR. Clone size and the V and J calls come from that table; the DNA yielded D and trimming. The sample yields 200,000 to 250,000 clones, 85% to 90% seen once. This clone showed up many times. Sequencing was carried out using peripheral blood. This sequence was found in an elderly man with acute or convalescent COVID-19. V is TRBV28 and J is TRBJ2-7; perhaps TRBD1 as D (6 bases). In DNA, the CDR3 is TGTGCCAGCAGTACGTGGGACACCAGCTGGGAGCAGTACTTC. It codes for CASSTWDTSWEQYF.